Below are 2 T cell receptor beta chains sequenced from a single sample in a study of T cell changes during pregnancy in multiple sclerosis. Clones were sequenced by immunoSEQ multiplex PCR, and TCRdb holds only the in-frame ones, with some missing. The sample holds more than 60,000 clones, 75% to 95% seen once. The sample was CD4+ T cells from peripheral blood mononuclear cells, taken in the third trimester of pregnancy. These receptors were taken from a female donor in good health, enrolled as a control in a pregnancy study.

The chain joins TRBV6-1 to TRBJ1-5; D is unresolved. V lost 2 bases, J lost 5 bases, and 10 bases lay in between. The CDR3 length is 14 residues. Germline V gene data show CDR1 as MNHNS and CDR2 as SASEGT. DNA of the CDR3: TGTGCCAGCAGTGAATCCGGGATACATCAGCCCCAGCATTTT. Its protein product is CASSESGIHQPQHF.

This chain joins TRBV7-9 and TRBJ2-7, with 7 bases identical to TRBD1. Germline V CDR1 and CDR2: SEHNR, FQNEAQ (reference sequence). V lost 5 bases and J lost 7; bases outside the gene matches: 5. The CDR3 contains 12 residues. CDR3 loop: CASSITGVEQYF. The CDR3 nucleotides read TGTGCCAGCAGCATTACAGGGGTTGAGCAGTACTTC.